The source of this T cell receptor beta chain is a study of control samples from healthy donors and cancer patients. Data came from immunoSEQ multiplex PCR; TCRdb stores just in-frame clones and leaves some out. The table has about 140,000 clones, 80% to 90% seen once; the top ten hold just over 8.5%. The sample consisted of blood. The receptor's source is a woman aged 25 to 45 in good health.

The DNA for the CDR3 is TGTGCCAGCAGCGTAGATTCCGGACGCCTTTCTACCAATGAGCAGTTCTTC. Translation gives CASSVDSGRLSTNEQFF. J is TRBJ2-1 and V is TRBV9; D unclear. This CDR3 comprises 17 residues. Per the germline V gene, CDR1 is SGDLS and CDR2 is YYNGEE. V was clipped by 0 bases and J by 6 bases, with 19 bases between them.